The 24 T cell receptor beta chains given below trace back to one sample, sequenced in a study of shared clonotypes between healthy human individuals. Assay: immunoSEQ multiplex PCR; the TCRdb copy retains only in-frame clones and omits some. The sample shows about 2.4 million clones, approximately 94% of them seen only once. Material: naive CD4+ T cells from PBMCs. Subset defined: CD45RA+ positively selected. Source of these receptors: a man younger than 30 in good health. Some clones in this sample may be carry-over from other donors' samples.

The chain recombines TRBV18 with TRBJ1-1; D perhaps matches TRBD1 (5 bases). Trimming removed 3 bases from V and 9 bases from J, with 14 bases in between. This CDR3 spans 13 amino acids. In germline, CDR1 is KGHSH, CDR2 LQKENI. CDR3 residues: CASSPQGERQAFF. The CDR3 DNA reads as TGTGCCAGCTCACCTCAGGGCGAGCGTCAAGCTTTCTTT.

The chain uses TRBV7-3 and TRBJ1-1; no reliable D call. V was clipped by 9 bases and J by 0 bases, with 11 bases between them. The CDR3 sequence is 13 residues long. The germline gives CDR1 SGHTA, CDR2 FQGTGA. The CDR3 sequence: CASLRTMNTEAFF. In nucleotides, the CDR3 is TGTGCCAGTCTGCGGACCATGAACACTGAAGCTTTCTTT.

This chain links TRBV14 with TRBJ1-1; D unclear. Germline CDR1 and CDR2: SGHDN and FVKESK. The germline V and J ends were trimmed by 4 bases and 8 bases, with 8 bases remaining between them. The CDR3 extends over 11 amino acids. CDR3 sequence reads: CASSRDGEAFF. DNA of the CDR3: TGTGCCAGCAGCCGAGACGGAGAAGCTTTCTTT.

The chain has TRBV7-2 and TRBJ2-7; D is uncertain. Trimming took off 1 base at V and 6 bases at J, with 10 bases between the two ends. The CDR3 extends over 13 amino acids. The V gene's germline CDR1 is SGHTA and CDR2 FQGNSA. The CDR3 loop reads CASSLVRLLEQYF. For the CDR3, the DNA is TGTGCCAGCAGCTTAGTTCGCTTACTCGAGCAGTACTTC.

The chain recombines TRBV28 with TRBJ1-1; D remains unclear. Germline CDR1 MDHEN, CDR2 SYDVKM. The length of the CDR3 is 14 residues. The ends were cut back, 6 bases at V and 4 bases at J, with 15 bases in the middle. The CDR3 coding sequence is TGTGCCAGCAGGTCTGGGCAGAGGAGCACTGAAGCTTTCTTT. This gives the protein CASRSGQRSTEAFF.

The V and J genes are TRBV18 and TRBJ1-1; D uncertain. The germline V and J ends were trimmed by 0 bases and 0 bases, with 8 bases remaining between them. Germline V gene data show CDR1 as KGHSH and CDR2 as LQKENI. This CDR3 region has 15 residues. The CDR3 sequence: CASSPPNSMNTEAFF. In DNA form, the CDR3 reads TGTGCCAGCTCACCACCTAACAGCATGAACACTGAAGCTTTCTTT.

Comments on this clone: Other nucleotide sequences in the sample specify the same CDR3. CDR3 residues: CASSLALAGVNEQFF. CDR3 sequence (DNA): TGCGCCAGCAGCTTGGCCCTAGCGGGAGTTAATGAGCAGTTCTTC. This chain connects TRBV5-1 to TRBJ2-1; 10 bases are shared with TRBD2. Trimming removed 0 bases from V and 7 bases from J; junction bases left unmatched: 4. In germline, CDR1 is SGHRS, CDR2 YFSETQ. The CDR3 runs 15 residues.

This clone was observed once. CDR3 protein: CASNNGQGAYEQYF. Written as DNA, the CDR3 is TGCGCCTCCAACAACGGGCAGGGAGCCTACGAGCAGTACTTC. The rearrangement joins TRBV5-1 to TRBJ2-7; D may match TRBD1 or TRBD2 (5 bases each). Deletions cut 10 bases from V and 2 bases from J, with 19 bases between. CDR1 and CDR2 (germline): SGHRS, YFSETQ. The CDR3 loop spans 14 amino acids.

The chain has TRBV19 and TRBJ2-3; 7 bases line up with TRBD1. The CDR3 is 16 amino acids. Trimming removed 6 bases from V and 2 bases from J; junction bases left unmatched: 11. Germline values: CDR1 LNHDA, CDR2 SQIVND (reference sequence). CDR3 bases: TGTGCCAGTAGCGAAGACAGGGTCGGGGCCACAGATACGCAGTATTTT. Translated, it gives CASSEDRVGATDTQYF. Variable domain in full (rest from reference TRBV19 and TRBJ2-3): DGGITQSPKYLFRKEGQNVTLSCEQNLNHDAMYWYRQDPGQGLRLIYYSQIVNDFQKGDIAEGYSVSREKKESFPLTVTSAQKNPTAFYLCASSEDRVGATDTQYFGPGTRLTVL.

The V gene is TRBV7-9, the J gene TRBJ2-7; D gene unclear. The CDR3 loop spans 17 amino acids. Trimming took 4 bases from V and 3 from J, leaving 22 bases between them. Germline V gene sequence: CDR1 SEHNR, CDR2 FQNEAQ (reference sequence). The CDR3 nucleotides read TGTGCCAGCAGCTCCCGTGAAATGCTACGAGCCCGCTACGAGCAGTACTTC. The encoded protein is CASSSREMLRARYEQYF.

This clone appeared a few times. The genes are TRBV10-1 and TRBJ2-2; 9 bases line up with TRBD1. This CDR3 has 17 amino acids. Germline V gene lookup returns CDR1 WNHNN and CDR2 SYGVQD (reference sequence). V gave up 3 bases and J gave up 2 bases; unmatched junction bases: 7. The chain's CDR3 is CASSERTGAHNTGELFF. The CDR3 nucleotides are TGCGCCAGCAGTGAACGGACAGGGGCCCATAACACCGGGGAGCTGTTTTTT.

V is TRBV9 and J is TRBJ2-1; TRBD2 matches 10 bases. Germline lookup yields CDR1 SGDLS and CDR2 YYNGEE. The CDR3 loop spans 15 amino acids. Losses at the gene ends were 4 bases for V and 5 bases for J; bases not matched to a gene: 6. The CDR3 DNA reads TGTGCCAGCAGCTATACTAGCGGGATGAACAATGAGCAGTTCTTC. Encoded protein: CASSYTSGMNNEQFF.

The CDR3 DNA reads TGTGCCAGCAGCCCGGGTGGGCTGGGCGAAAAACTGTTTTTT. This codes for CASSPGGLGEKLFF. The gene calls are TRBV27 and TRBJ1-4; D gene unclear. Trimming removed 6 bases at V and 8 bases at J, with 16 bases between. The germline V gene encodes CDR1 MNHEY and CDR2 SMNVEV (reference sequence). This CDR3 spans 14 amino acids.

The V gene is TRBV2, the J gene TRBJ2-7; D might be TRBD1 or TRBD2, each matching 5 bases. V shed 4 bases and J shed 3 bases, with 13 bases lying between them. CDR1 and CDR2 from the germline V gene are SNHLY and FYNNEI. This CDR3 region has 14 residues. The CDR3 region has the DNA TGTGCCAGCAGTGTTGGGACGGTAGGCTACGAGCAGTACTTC. Amino acid sequence: CASSVGTVGYEQYF.

A single count supports this clone. The V and J genes are TRBV10-2 and TRBJ2-7; 7 bases are a match to TRBD2. Germline V gives CDR1 WSHSY, CDR2 SAAADI. The CDR3 spans 15 residues. V gave up 6 bases and J gave up 1 base; unmatched junction bases: 9. The chain's CDR3 is CASRLGGMFSYEQYF. The CDR3 DNA reads TGCGCCAGCAGGTTGGGGGGGATGTTTTCCTACGAGCAGTACTTC.

The chain uses TRBV25-1 and TRBJ1-4; TRBD1 matches 10 bases. The V gene end was trimmed by 4 bases and the J gene end by 8 bases; junction bases not matched to a gene: 7. CDR1 and CDR2 from the germline V gene are MGHDK and SYGVNS. The CDR3 totals 15 residues. As DNA, the CDR3 is TGTGCCAGCAGTGTACCGGGACAGGGGAGCGAAAAACTGTTTTTT. This translates into CASSVPGQGSEKLFF.

The chain links TRBV11-3 to TRBJ1-1; TRBD1 matches at 7 bases. The CDR3 is 14 amino acids. Germline V gene data show CDR1 as SGHNT and CDR2 as YENEEA. V dropped 3 bases and J dropped 1; count of bases not matched to a gene: 2. CDR3 loop: CASSFGQANTEAFF. The CDR3 coding sequence is TGTGCCAGCAGCTTCGGACAGGCGAACACTGAAGCTTTCTTT.

The chain uses TRBV4-1 and TRBJ2-3; TRBD1 agrees at 8 bases. The V gene end was trimmed by 4 bases and the J gene end by 5 bases; junction bases not matched to a gene: 11. CDR1 is MGHRA and CDR2 is YSYEKL in the germline V gene. CDR3 size: 16 residues. The CDR3: CASSRPTGDSVDTQYF. The CDR3 DNA reads TGCGCCAGCAGCCGGCCGACAGGGGATTCGGTAGATACGCAGTATTTT.

The chain carries TRBV7-2 and TRBJ2-2; 10 bases are a match to TRBD2. The CDR3 is 15 residues long. Losses at the gene ends were 5 bases for V and 9 bases for J; bases not matched to a gene: 9. The germline gives CDR1 SGHTA, CDR2 FQGNSA. The CDR3 sequence is CASSPQAGGPWELFF. CDR3 bases: TGTGCCAGCAGCCCCCAAGCGGGGGGGCCTTGGGAGCTGTTTTTT.

The chain uses TRBV7-2 and TRBJ2-7; D assignment may be TRBD1 or TRBD2 (5 bases each). Per the germline V gene, CDR1 is SGHTA and CDR2 is FQGNSA. The CDR3 is 16 amino acids. The V and J ends lost 0 bases and 0 bases respectively, with 12 bases between them. The CDR3 reads CASSLALWDRSYEQYF. Here the CDR3 DNA reads TGTGCCAGCAGCTTAGCATTGTGGGACCGCTCCTACGAGCAGTACTTC. Full variable domain (outside the CDR3, taken from reference TRBV7-2 and TRBJ2-7): GAGVSQSPSNKVTEKGKDVELRCDPISGHTALYWYRQSLGQGLEFLIYFQGNSAPDKSGLPSDRFSAERTGGSVSTLTIQRTQQEDSAVYLCASSLALWDRSYEQYFGPGTRLTVT.

The chain employs TRBV15 and TRBJ2-1, with a possible D match to TRBD1 (5 bases). Per germline, CDR1 LNHNV and CDR2 YYDKDF (reference sequence). The CDR3 contains 15 residues. V lost 0 bases to trimming and J lost 7 bases, with 13 bases between them. The CDR3 protein is CATSRDGRVVNEQFF. The DNA for the CDR3 is TGTGCCACCAGCAGAGATGGCAGGGTTGTGAATGAGCAGTTCTTC.

The chain employs TRBV28 and TRBJ1-2; D possibly corresponds to TRBD1 (5 bases). Germline CDR1 is MDHEN and CDR2 is SYDVKM. The CDR3 spans 18 residues. V gave up 2 bases and J gave up 4 bases, with 23 bases separating them. CDR3 in DNA: TGTGCCAGCAGTTTACGTGTGTTTGGGCCAGGGACGGCCTATGGCTACACCTTC. This sequence encodes CASSLRVFGPGTAYGYTF.

This rearrangement joins TRBV7-2 to TRBJ2-7, with D perhaps TRBD1 or TRBD2 (5 bases each). Trimming shortened V by 5 bases and J by 5 bases, and 19 bases separated the two germline ends. The CDR3 loop spans 15 amino acids. The germline V gene has CDR1 SGHTA and CDR2 FQGNSA. DNA for the CDR3: TGTGCCAGCAGCCCTCCGGGACGCCTTCGGGACGAGCAGTACTTC. It codes for CASSPPGRLRDEQYF.

The V call is TRBV9, the J call TRBJ2-3; 8 nucleotides align to TRBD2. Per germline, CDR1 SGDLS and CDR2 YYNGEE. After removal of 4 bases from V and 4 bases from J, the junction contained 11 bases not matched to a gene. The CDR3 is 16 residues long. The CDR3 loop is CASSPPGLAGADTQYF. The CDR3 DNA reads as TGTGCCAGCAGCCCGCCCGGACTAGCTGGAGCAGATACGCAGTATTTT.